The 22 T cell receptor beta chains presented below share a single source sample, sequenced in a study of cytomegalovirus exposure and HLA in healthy donors. The PCR ran on 60 Vbeta and 13 Jbeta primers. Assay used: immunoSEQ multiplex PCR; TCRdb lists only in-frame clones, some missing. The sample records around 100,000 clones, roughly 72% being singletons. The sample consisted of PBMCs. Every receptor here comes from a woman younger than 30 in good health and CMV-seropositive.

This rearrangement joins TRBV28 to TRBJ1-2; D possibly corresponds to TRBD1 (5 bases). Trimming shortened V by 4 bases and J by 1 base, and 13 bases separated the two germline ends. There are 15 residues in the CDR3. CDR1 is MDHEN and CDR2 is SYDVKM in the germline V gene. The CDR3 here is CASSSRTPLNYGYTF. The CDR3 nucleotides read TGTGCCAGCAGTTCCAGGACACCGCTTAACTATGGCTACACCTTC.

The rearrangement joins TRBV5-1 to TRBJ2-1, with 10 bases fitting TRBD2. Germline trimming cut 0 bases from V and 4 bases from J; bases unmatched to any gene: 1. The CDR3 is made up of 15 amino acids. The V gene's germline CDR1 is SGHRS and CDR2 YFSETQ. CDR3 DNA sequence: TGCGCCAGCAGCTTGGATAGCGGGAGGTACAATGAGCAGTTCTTC. The encoded protein is CASSLDSGRYNEQFF. The full variable domain, with the rest looked up from reference TRBV5-1 and TRBJ2-1, is KAGVTQTPRYLIKTRGQQVTLSCSPISGHRSVSWYQQTPGQGLQFLFEYFSETQRNKGNFPGRFSGRQFSNSRSEMNVSTLELGDSALYLCASSLDSGRYNEQFFGPGTRLTVL.

V gene TRBV15 combines with J gene TRBJ2-1; D gene ambiguous. Germline CDR1 reads LNHNV; CDR2 reads YYDKDF (reference sequence). Deletions cut 0 bases from V and 4 bases from J, with 16 bases between. This CDR3 spans 17 amino acids. The CDR3 spells CATSRDPVTVIYNEQFF. CDR3 in DNA: TGTGCCACCAGCAGAGACCCCGTTACGGTCATTTACAATGAGCAGTTCTTC.

DNA for the CDR3: TGCAGTCTAGCGGGAGAGGACGAGCAGTACTTC. It encodes CSLAGEDEQYF. The rearrangement uses TRBV20-1 and TRBJ2-7, with 10 nucleotides matching TRBD2. V was pared by 8 bases and J by 5 bases, with 3 bases of the junction left unmatched. In germline, CDR1 is DFQATT, CDR2 SNEGSKA (reference sequence). The length of the CDR3 is 11 residues.

The chain has TRBV9 and TRBJ2-3; the match to TRBD2 covers 7 bases. With 6 bases clipped from V and 6 bases from J, the junction kept 19 bases outside the gene matches. Germline CDR1 and CDR2: SGDLS and YYNGEE. The CDR3 consists of 17 residues. CDR3 bases: TGTGCCAGCACCCCGGGAGGTGGGTTTGGGGGACGGGATACGCAGTATTTT. Its protein is CASTPGGGFGGRDTQYF.

The chain recombines TRBV10-1 with TRBJ1-4; D is perhaps TRBD1 (5 bases). Germline loops: CDR1 WNHNN, CDR2 SYGVQD (reference sequence). The CDR3 loop spans 13 amino acids. V lost 0 bases, J lost 11 bases, and 10 bases lay in between. CDR3 in amino acids: CASSESQGLKLFF. The CDR3 DNA follows: TGCGCCAGCAGTGAGTCTCAGGGATTGAAACTGTTTTTT.

This chain connects TRBV28 to TRBJ1-1, with D uncertain. Trimming removed 3 bases at V and 7 bases at J, with 9 bases between. Germline CDR1 reads MDHEN; CDR2 reads SYDVKM. The CDR3 extends over 12 amino acids. CDR3 sequence reads: CASSFPKLEAFF. The CDR3 coding sequence is TGTGCCAGCAGTTTTCCAAAACTTGAAGCTTTCTTT.

The chain carries TRBV6-1 and TRBJ2-1; 14 nucleotides align to TRBD2. Trimming took 6 bases from V and 8 from J; bases not matched to a gene: 6. The germline V gene has CDR1 MNHNS and CDR2 SASEGT. This CDR3 has 15 residues. The CDR3, as DNA: TGTGCCAGCAGCTCCGGGACTAGCGGGAGCTATGAGCAGTTCTTC. This sequence encodes CASSSGTSGSYEQFF.

This clone was picked up a small number of times. This sequence joins TRBV5-1 and TRBJ1-5, with D possibly TRBD1 on 6 matching bases. This CDR3 spans 15 amino acids. The ends were cut back, 5 bases at V and 5 bases at J, with 17 bases in the middle. CDR1 is SGHRS, CDR2 YFSETQ, per germline. DNA for the CDR3: TGCGCCAGCAGATTAAACCCGGGACACGATCAGCCCCAGCATTTT. Residues: CASRLNPGHDQPQHF.

CDR3 sequence (DNA): TGTGCCAGCAGCCTCACCGGGACTAGCGGGAGGTTGCGTTACGAGCAGTACTTC. This sequence encodes CASSLTGTSGRLRYEQYF. The chain combines TRBV5-4 with TRBJ2-7; 15 bases are shared with TRBD2. The CDR3 extends over 18 amino acids. Trimming removed 4 bases from V and 4 bases from J; junction bases left unmatched: 12. Per the germline V gene, CDR1 is SGHNT and CDR2 is YYREEE (reference sequence).

The chain couples TRBV30 to TRBJ2-5; TRBD2 aligns across 7 bases. V trimming: 5 bases; J trimming: 1 base; junction bases outside the gene matches: 10. Germline V gene data show CDR1 as GTSNPN and CDR2 as SVGIG (reference sequence). The CDR3 extends over 15 amino acids. In nucleotides, the CDR3 is TGTGCCTGGGGGGGGGACTTACTTTCCCAAGAGACCCAGTACTTC. Translated, it gives CAWGGDLLSQETQYF.

The chain carries TRBV19 and TRBJ2-7, with D maybe TRBD1 (6 bases). This CDR3 comprises 13 residues. From germline, CDR1 is LNHDA and CDR2 SQIVND (reference sequence). Trimming left V 4 bases short and J 3 bases short, with 10 bases between. Here the CDR3 DNA reads TGTGCCAGTAGTAGGGGACAAGGCTACGAGCAGTACTTC. Its protein is CASSRGQGYEQYF.

The chain employs TRBV29-1 and TRBJ2-7, with D tentatively TRBD2 (6 bases). Germline assignment: CDR1 SQVTM and CDR2 ANQGSEA. The CDR3 consists of 12 residues. Trimming left V 7 bases short and J 2 bases short, with 12 bases between. The CDR3, as DNA: TGCAGCGCCTGGGACTTGACCTACGAGCAGTACTTC. Amino acid sequence: CSAWDLTYEQYF.

V and J are TRBV2 and TRBJ2-3; TRBD2 matches at 7 bases. The trim removed 0 bases at V and 1 base at J, leaving 1 base unmatched. CDR1 and CDR2 (germline): SNHLY, FYNNEI. The CDR3 contains 15 residues. CDR3 DNA: TGTGCCAGCAGTGAAGCGCTAGCGGGCACAGATACGCAGTATTTT. Translating it yields CASSEALAGTDTQYF.

This chain uses TRBV28 with TRBJ2-7, with no clear D. This CDR3 has 11 residues. The V end was cut by 3 bases, the J end by 4 bases, with 4 bases between. Germline V lookup: CDR1 MDHEN, CDR2 SYDVKM. The CDR3 DNA sequence: TGTGCCAGCAGTTTCTATTACGAGCAGTACTTC. Amino acid sequence: CASSFYYEQYF.

This chain joins TRBV28 and TRBJ2-3, with D possibly matching TRBD1 (5 bases). Trimming took 5 bases from V and 0 from J, leaving 12 bases between them. This CDR3 spans 15 amino acids. The germline CDR1 and CDR2 sequences are MDHEN and SYDVKM. The CDR3 spells CASSLTGPSTDTQYF. The DNA of the CDR3 is TGTGCCAGCAGTCTTACAGGACCTAGCACAGATACGCAGTATTTT. Combining the CDR3 with reference TRBV28 and TRBJ2-3 gives the whole variable domain DVKVTQSSRYLVKRTGEKVFLECVQDMDHENMFWYRQDPGLGLRLIYFSYDVKMKEKGDIPEGYSVSREKKERFSLILESASTNQTSMYLCASSLTGPSTDTQYFGPGTRLTVL.

The V and J genes are TRBV10-3 and TRBJ1-2, with a weak D call TRBD1 (5 bases). The germline CDR1 and CDR2 sequences are ENHRY and SYGVKD. V gave up 3 bases and J gave up 6 bases, with 11 bases separating them. The CDR3 spans 13 residues. CDR3 DNA: TGTGCCATCAGTGACGGCCCGGGGGATGGCTACACCTTC. Amino acid sequence: CAISDGPGDGYTF.

This clone was detected only a few times. The genes are TRBV11-2 and TRBJ1-1; D perhaps matches TRBD1 (5 bases). Trimming took 5 bases from V and 4 from J, leaving 14 bases between them. The CDR3 sequence is 14 residues long. Germline V gene lookup returns CDR1 SGHAT and CDR2 FQNNGV. CDR3 residues: CASSIRTLSTEAFF. Here the CDR3 DNA reads TGTGCCAGCAGCATAAGGACACTAAGCACTGAAGCTTTCTTT.

The genes are TRBV6-1 and TRBJ1-6; D is possibly TRBD1 (5 bases). Germline V gene sequence: CDR1 MNHNS, CDR2 SASEGT. There are 17 residues in the CDR3. The germline V and J ends were trimmed by 1 base and 7 bases, with 17 bases remaining between them. Written as DNA, the CDR3 is TGTGCCAGCAGTGAAGAACAGGTGCCTCGTACAAATTCACCCCTCCACTTT. Its translation is CASSEEQVPRTNSPLHF.

This rearrangement joins TRBV19 to TRBJ2-1; 10 nucleotides align to TRBD2. CDR1 LNHDA and CDR2 SQIVND come from the germline V gene (reference sequence). Trimming cost V 5 bases and J 8 bases; bases outside gene matches: 18. This CDR3 has 18 residues. CDR3 bases: TGTGCCAGTAGTCTCGGGACGGGGAGACTAGCGGGCAATGATGAGCAGTTCTTC. Residues: CASSLGTGRLAGNDEQFF. Full variable domain (rest looked up from reference TRBV19 and TRBJ2-1): DGGITQSPKYLFRKEGQNVTLSCEQNLNHDAMYWYRQDPGQGLRLIYYSQIVNDFQKGDIAEGYSVSREKKESFPLTVTSAQKNPTAFYLCASSLGTGRLAGNDEQFFGPGTRLTVL.

For the CDR3, the DNA is TGTGCCAGCAAGGTCTTAGGGGCCTCTGGAAACACCATATATTTT. Residues: CASKVLGASGNTIYF. The genes are TRBV2 and TRBJ1-3; possibly TRBD1 for D (5 bases). This CDR3 contains 15 residues. With 7 bases removed from V and 0 bases from J, the gap between germline ends came to 13 bases. CDR1 SNHLY and CDR2 FYNNEI come from the germline V gene.

The chain couples TRBV7-9 to TRBJ2-7, with a weak D call TRBD2 (5 bases). Between the trimmed V and J ends, which lost 6 bases and 7 bases, there was a span of 13 bases. From germline, CDR1 is SEHNR and CDR2 FQNEAQ (reference sequence). This CDR3 is 12 amino acids long. The CDR3 protein is CASSDDPGEQYF. In nucleotides, the CDR3 is TGTGCCAGCAGTGACGACCCGGGGGAGCAGTACTTC.